This T cell receptor (beta chain) is drawn from a study of blood T cell repertoires in COVID-19. The assay was immunoSEQ multiplex PCR, and TCRdb's table has in-frame clones only and misses some. The table includes 300,000 to 350,000 clones, over 75% detected once. Cohorts were assigned according to the clinical history that participants reported. Before being deemed recovered, Cohort 3 donors had two negative PCRs, clearance, or symptom resolution. The CDR3 is 17 residues long. The V and J ends lost 2 bases and 4 bases respectively, with 21 bases between them. CDR1 and CDR2 from the germline V gene are GTSNPN and SVGIG (reference sequence). This clone appeared a single time.

Sequenced material: PBMCs or T cells enriched from blood (not recorded which). The chain is built from TRBV30 and TRBJ1-5; D gene ambiguous. This sequence originates from a young man who had recovered from COVID-19. CDR3 in DNA: TGTGCCTGGAGTACCGAGGAGGTGTCTTACCTAAATCAGCCCCAGCATTTT. It yields the protein CAWSTEEVSYLNQPQHF. The full variable domain, rest sourced from reference TRBV30 and TRBJ1-5, is SQTIHQWPATLVQPVGSPLSLECTVEGTSNPNLYWYRQAAGRGLQLLFYSVGIGQISSEVPQNLSASRPQDRQFILSSKKLLLSDSGFYLCAWSTEEVSYLNQPQHFGDGTRLSIL.